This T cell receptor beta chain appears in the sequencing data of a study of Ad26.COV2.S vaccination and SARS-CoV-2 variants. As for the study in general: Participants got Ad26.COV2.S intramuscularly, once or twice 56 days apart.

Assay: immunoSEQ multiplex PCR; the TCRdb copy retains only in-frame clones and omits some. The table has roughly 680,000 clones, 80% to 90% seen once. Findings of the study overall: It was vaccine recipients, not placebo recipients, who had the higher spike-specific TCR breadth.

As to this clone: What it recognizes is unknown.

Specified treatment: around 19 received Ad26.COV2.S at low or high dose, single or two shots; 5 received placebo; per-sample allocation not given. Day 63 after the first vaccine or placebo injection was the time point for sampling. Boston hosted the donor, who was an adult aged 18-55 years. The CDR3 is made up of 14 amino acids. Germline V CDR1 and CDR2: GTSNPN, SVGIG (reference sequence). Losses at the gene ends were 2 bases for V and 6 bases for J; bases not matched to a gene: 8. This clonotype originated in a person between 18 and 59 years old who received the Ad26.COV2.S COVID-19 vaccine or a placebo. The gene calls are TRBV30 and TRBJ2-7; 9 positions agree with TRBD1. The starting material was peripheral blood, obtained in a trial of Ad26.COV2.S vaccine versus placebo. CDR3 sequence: CAWSSDRGIPEQYF. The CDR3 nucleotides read TGTGCCTGGAGTTCAGACAGGGGGATTCCCGAGCAGTACTTC.